Listed here are 24 T cell receptor beta chains from one sample, sequenced in a study of CD8 T cells in ankylosing spondylitis. TCRdb reprocessed the 5' RACE reads with MiXCR, giving one entry per CDR3 protein. The sample shows under 250,000 distinct CDR3 sequences, about 10% of them seen only once. Material for sequencing was blood, either unsorted or a sorted T cell fraction (not recorded which). These receptors were collected from a male donor with ankylosing spondylitis or in good health (not recorded which).

Many counts were recorded for this clonotype. This rearrangement joins TRBV11-2 to TRBJ2-6, with unresolved D. Between the trimmed V and J ends, which lost 5 bases and 1 base, there was a span of 15 bases. Germline assignment: CDR1 SGHAT and CDR2 FQNNGV. The CDR3 is 17 residues long. In nucleotides, the CDR3 is TGTGCCAGCAGCCCCTTCGCTCTGGATTCTGGGGCCAACGTCCTGACTTTC. Its protein is CASSPFALDSGANVLTF.

This sequence joins TRBV18 and TRBJ1-2; TRBD1 agrees at 7 bases. This CDR3 is 14 amino acids long. In germline, CDR1 is KGHSH, CDR2 LQKENI. V gave up 3 bases and J gave up 7 bases; unmatched junction bases: 8. CDR3 loop: CASSPPGQVAGYTF. The CDR3 nucleotides are TGTGCCAGCTCACCCCCCGGACAGGTTGCTGGCTACACCTTC.

The chain employs TRBV5-1 and TRBJ1-1, with 7 positions matching TRBD1. Germline V gene lookup returns CDR1 SGHRS and CDR2 YFSETQ. With 0 bases clipped from V and 4 bases from J, the junction kept 15 bases outside the gene matches. This CDR3 comprises 18 residues. The CDR3 DNA reads TGCGCCAGCAGCTTGGGCCTAGTGGGACAGCGGCGGAGCACTGAAGCTTTCTTT. Its translation: CASSLGLVGQRRSTEAFF.

This clonotype was counted at least ten times. The genes are TRBV12-3 or TRBV12-4 and TRBJ2-5; D remains unclear. Trimming left V 3 bases short and J 7 bases short, with 6 bases between. The CDR3 is made up of 11 amino acids. In DNA form, the CDR3 reads TGTGCCAGCAGTTTTGAGGCGACCCAGTACTTC. Encoded protein: CASSFEATQYF.

This clonotype came up many times. This chain uses TRBV29-1 with TRBJ2-2, with 12 bases fitting TRBD1. CDR1 SQVTM and CDR2 ANQGSEA come from the germline V gene. V was pared by 6 bases and J by 6 bases, with 8 bases of the junction left unmatched. CDR3 length: 15 residues. The CDR3 is CSVVRGDRGPGELFF. CDR3 in DNA: TGCAGCGTCGTCAGGGGGGACAGGGGGCCCGGGGAGCTGTTTTTT.

This clonotype was seen at least ten times. The DNA for the CDR3 is TGTGCCAGCAGCTTGGCCGTAGGACAGGGAAGTGGCTACACCTTC. Its translation: CASSLAVGQGSGYTF. This rearrangement joins TRBV5-5 to TRBJ1-2; 8 positions agree with TRBD1. Trimming at V came to 0 bases and at J to 7 bases, leaving 8 bases not matched to a gene. CDR3 length equals 15 residues. The germline CDR1 and CDR2 sequences are SGHKS and YYEKEE (reference sequence).

This clonotype has a count of ten or more. The chain employs TRBV7-2 and TRBJ2-7, with D possibly being TRBD1 or TRBD2 (5 bases each). The CDR3 consists of 14 residues. V lost 6 bases to trimming and J lost 4 bases, with 16 bases between them. Per the germline V gene, CDR1 is SGHTA and CDR2 is FQGNSA. The CDR3: CASRARDGGYEQYF. The CDR3 DNA follows: TGTGCCAGCAGGGCTCGGGACGGCGGATACGAGCAGTACTTC. Supplemented by reference TRBV7-2 and TRBJ2-7, the full variable domain reads GAGVSQSPSNKVTEKGKDVELRCDPISGHTALYWYRQSLGQGLEFLIYFQGNSAPDKSGLPSDRFSAERTGGSVSTLTIQRTQQEDSAVYLCASRARDGGYEQYFGPGTRLTVT.

There are a few counts of this clonotype. The chain uses TRBV20-1 and TRBJ2-7, with 7 positions matching TRBD1. The CDR3 runs 14 residues. Germline loops: CDR1 DFQATT, CDR2 SNEGSKA (reference sequence). Germline trimming cut 0 bases from V and 5 bases from J; bases unmatched to any gene: 7. The CDR3 spells CSAREIGQDHEQYF. The CDR3 coding sequence is TGCAGTGCTAGAGAGATCGGACAGGACCACGAGCAGTACTTC.

This clonotype was observed many times. This chain connects TRBV7-8 to TRBJ2-7, with 9 bases lining up with TRBD2. The CDR3 runs to 15 residues. The ends lost 1 base at V and 1 base at J; junction bases unmatched: 2. Germline V gives CDR1 SGHVS, CDR2 FQNEAQ. In nucleotides, the CDR3 is TGTGCCAGCAGCTTAGTCGCGGGGGGGTCCTACGAGCAGTACTTC. It is translated as CASSLVAGGSYEQYF.

This clonotype was found many times. The V gene is TRBV12-3 or TRBV12-4, the J gene TRBJ1-2; tentative D call: TRBD1 (5 bases). V lost 5 bases to trimming and J lost 5 bases, with 12 bases between them. This CDR3 has 13 residues. The CDR3 nucleotides are TGTGCCAGCAGTGACAGTCCGGGGTATGGCTACACCTTC. As protein: CASSDSPGYGYTF.

This clonotype turned up a few times. The rearrangement joins TRBV5-1 to TRBJ1-2, with D perhaps TRBD1 (6 bases). V lost 4 bases to trimming and J lost 0 bases, with 13 bases between them. This CDR3 has 15 residues. The germline V gene encodes CDR1 SGHRS and CDR2 YFSETQ. In nucleotides, the CDR3 is TGCGCCAGCAGCCCGGGGGACATAGCTAACTATGGCTACACCTTC. Its translation is CASSPGDIANYGYTF. Together with reference TRBV5-1 and TRBJ1-2, the CDR3 gives the full variable domain: KAGVTQTPRYLIKTRGQQVTLSCSPISGHRSVSWYQQTPGQGLQFLFEYFSETQRNKGNFPGRFSGRQFSNSRSEMNVSTLELGDSALYLCASSPGDIANYGYTFGSGTRLTVV.

This clonotype was found a few times. The V call is TRBV7-6, the J call TRBJ2-3; TRBD1 matches 11 bases. The CDR3 is made up of 16 amino acids. Germline V CDR1 and CDR2: SGHVS, FNYEAQ. V was clipped by 7 bases and J by 7 bases; unmatched bases: 13. The CDR3 protein is CASTHHRGTGGNTQYF. CDR3 DNA: TGTGCCAGCACGCATCATAGGGGGACAGGGGGTAATACGCAGTATTTT.

This clonotype showed up just a few times. V is TRBV20-1 and J is TRBJ2-3; 15 bases are a match to TRBD2. The CDR3 has 15 residues. Germline CDR1 is DFQATT and CDR2 is SNEGSKA (reference sequence). V dropped 0 bases and J dropped 6; count of bases not matched to a gene: 1. CDR3 sequence reads: CSARDGTSGRDTQYF. In nucleotides, the CDR3 is TGCAGTGCTAGAGATGGGACTAGCGGGAGGGATACGCAGTATTTT.

The chain joins TRBV5-4 to TRBJ2-7; TRBD2 is a possible D gene (6 bases). CDR3 length: 14 amino acids. The V and J ends lost 4 bases and 6 bases respectively, with 17 bases between them. CDR1 and CDR2 from the germline V gene are SGHNT and YYREEE (reference sequence). The CDR3 sequence is CASSGPGTPGEQYF. The CDR3 DNA follows: TGTGCCAGCAGCGGGCCCGGGACTCCAGGCGAGCAGTACTTC. The whole variable domain, filled in from reference TRBV5-4 and TRBJ2-7, reads ETGVTQSPTHLIKTRGQQVTLRCSSQSGHNTVSWYQQALGQGPQFIFQYYREEENGRGNFPPRFSGLQFPNYSSELNVNALELDDSALYLCASSGPGTPGEQYFGPGTRLTVT.

The sample holds many counts of this clonotype. The CDR3 spells CATSDLGREQGPGTGELFF. In DNA, the CDR3 is TGTGCCACCAGTGATTTGGGCCGGGAACAGGGACCAGGAACCGGGGAGCTGTTTTTT. The chain combines TRBV24-1 with TRBJ2-2; tentatively, D is TRBD1 (6 bases). CDR3 size: 19 residues. Looked up from germline, CDR1 is KGHDR and CDR2 is SFDVKD. Trimming took off 0 bases at V and 5 bases at J, with 21 bases between the two ends.

This clonotype was observed at least ten times. The chain carries TRBV20-1 and TRBJ2-2, with 7 bases fitting TRBD1. The V and J ends lost 4 bases and 10 bases, in that order; junction bases with no gene match: 6. The CDR3 length is 12 residues. CDR1 is DFQATT, CDR2 SNEGSKA, per germline (reference sequence). The DNA of the CDR3 is TGCAGTGCTACAAAGGGGGCGAAGGAGCTGTTTTTT. Its protein product is CSATKGAKELFF.

This clonotype has ten or more counts. The V call is TRBV24-1, the J call TRBJ2-2; the match to TRBD1 covers 7 bases. V shed 0 bases, J shed 8 bases, and the junction held 8 bases outside the gene matches. CDR1 and CDR2 from the germline V gene are KGHDR and SFDVKD. This CDR3 is built from 16 residues. CDR3 DNA sequence: TGTGCCACCAGTGATTTGGACAGGGATGGGTCAGGGGAGCTGTTTTTT. It translates to CATSDLDRDGSGELFF.

This clonotype was detected ten times or more. This sequence joins TRBV12-3 or TRBV12-4 and TRBJ1-2; D is uncertain. Between the trimmed V and J ends, which lost 4 bases and 8 bases, there was a span of 11 bases. The CDR3 spans 12 residues. As DNA, the CDR3 is TGTGCCAGCAGTTCAAACAGAGCCGGCTACACCTTC. The encoded protein is CASSSNRAGYTF.

The chain carries TRBV25-1 and TRBJ2-2, with D perhaps being TRBD1 or TRBD2 (5 bases each). The V gene lost 2 bases and the J gene lost 4 bases, with 11 bases spanning the gap. The V gene's germline CDR1 is MGHDK and CDR2 SYGVNS. CDR3 length equals 15 residues. CDR3 DNA: TGTGCCAGCAGTGAAAGCGGCCAGGGCACCGGGGAGCTGTTTTTT. This translates into CASSESGQGTGELFF.

The chain couples TRBV12-3 or TRBV12-4 to TRBJ2-3; D unresolved. This CDR3 has 15 amino acids. Trimming removed 0 bases from V and 5 bases from J, with 12 bases in between. CDR3 bases: TGTGCCAGCAGTTTAGCCAGATCCCCAGGAGATACGCAGTATTTT. This gives the protein CASSLARSPGDTQYF.

There are many counts of this clonotype. The chain combines TRBV9 with TRBJ2-6; the D gene could be TRBD1 or TRBD2 (5 bases each). This CDR3 spans 14 amino acids. CDR1 is SGDLS and CDR2 is YYNGEE in the germline V gene. V was clipped by 3 bases and J by 5 bases, with 9 bases between them. The DNA of the CDR3 is TGTGCCAGCAGCGCTGGGGGTTGGGCCAACGTCCTGACTTTC. It translates to CASSAGGWANVLTF.

This chain connects TRBV29-1 to TRBJ2-7; 8 nucleotides line up with TRBD1. The CDR3 covers 12 residues. V dropped 4 bases and J dropped 3; count of bases not matched to a gene: 2. Germline CDR1 reads SQVTM; CDR2 reads ANQGSEA. The CDR3 spells CSVGGQDYEQYF. CDR3 coding DNA: TGCAGCGTTGGGGGACAGGACTACGAGCAGTACTTC.

This clonotype was seen many times. The CDR3 DNA sequence: TGTGCCAGCTCCCGGAGCAGGGGCTACACCTTC. This encodes CASSRSRGYTF. The gene calls are TRBV12-3 or TRBV12-4 and TRBJ1-2; D unclear. The CDR3 extends over 11 amino acids. Deletions cut 8 bases from V and 8 bases from J, with 12 bases between.

A word on this clonotype: With a much larger clone just one base away, this may be a read error. The V and J genes are TRBV27 and TRBJ1-5; D gene ambiguous. The J call may be wrong; the DNA end is better matched by TRBJ2-3. This CDR3 region has 13 residues. CDR1 is MNHEY and CDR2 is SMNVEV in the germline V gene (reference sequence). CDR3 in DNA: TGTGCCAGCAGTTTCGACGAAGATCAGCCCCAGTATTTT. Its protein product is CASSFDEDQPQYF.